This is a list of T cell receptor beta chains from one sample in a study of cytotoxic CD8 clonotypes in ibrutinib-treated CLL. This table comes from immunoSEQ multiplex PCR, and its TCRdb copy is limited to in-frame clones, with some not included. The profile shows about 160,000 clones, more than 80% of them singletons. The specimen was PBMCs, collected after 24 months of ibrutinib treatment. These TCRs come from a human donor with chronic lymphocytic leukemia. The CDR3 runs from the conserved cysteine through the conserved F or W. The D gene is left open where the match is weak. Clone size, where shown, is once, few, many, or a class for clones that have expanded.

>TRBD2|TRBV29-1|NA|TRBJ2-3
TGCAGCGCCCCCGGCGGGAGGGGTGGTACGCAGTATTTT
CSAPGGRGGTQYF
>TRBD1|TRBV9|NA|TRBJ2-5
TGTGCCAGCAGCCAGAGGGGACAGGGATGGGAGACCCAGTACTTC
CASSQRGQGWETQYF
>NA|TRBV7-2|NA|TRBJ1-2
TGTGCCAGCAGTCTTCTGGCCCCGTATGGCTACACCTTC
CASSLLAPYGYTF
>TRBD1|TRBV30|NA|TRBJ2-5
TGTGCCTGGAGTATAGGACAGGGGGCGAGGGAGACCCAGTACTTC
CAWSIGQGARETQYF
>TRBD2|TRBV6-1|NA|TRBJ2-7
TGTGCCAGCAGGGAACTAGCGGGAGGCCTCGGGGGTTACGAGCAGTACTTC
CASRELAGGLGGYEQYF
>NA|TRBV5-4|NA|TRBJ2-7
TGTGCCAGCAGCACAACCGGGACCGACGAGCAGTACTTC
CASSTTGTDEQYF
>NA|TRBV2|once|TRBJ2-5
TGTGCCAGCAGTGCCCGCGGGGCGGAGTGGTACCAAGAGACCCAGTACTTC
CASSARGAEWYQETQYF
>NA|TRBV5-1|few|TRBJ2-1
TGCGCCAGCAGCTCGGGGAGCTCCTACAATGAGCAGTTCTTC
CASSSGSSYNEQFF
>NA|TRBV18|NA|TRBJ1-1
TGTGCCAGCTCACCCTCTGAAATATGGAACACTGAAGCTTTCTTT
CASSPSEIWNTEAFF
>NA|TRBV18|few|TRBJ1-2
TGTGCCAGCTCACCACCGAAAGGGTTGAATGGCTACACCTTC
CASSPPKGLNGYTF
>TRBD1|TRBV27|NA|TRBJ1-1
TGTGCCAGCAGTCCCTGGACAGGGAACACTGAAGCTTTCTTT
CASSPWTGNTEAFF
>TRBD2|TRBV15|NA|TRBJ2-7
TGTGCCACCAGCAGCCCTAGCGGGAGTTTCTACGAGCAGTACTTC
CATSSPSGSFYEQYF
>TRBD2|TRBV4-1|NA|TRBJ2-1
TGCGCCAGCAGCCAGGGACTAGCGTTTAGCTCCTACAATGAGCAGTTCTTC
CASSQGLAFSSYNEQFF
>NA|TRBV6-6|NA|TRBJ1-5
TGTGCCAGCAGAAAGCCCCGGGACAACAATCAGCCCCAGCATTTT
CASRKPRDNNQPQHF
>NA|TRBV19|once|TRBJ2-1
TGTGCCAGTAGTATAGCAGGGGTTCTCCGTCACAATGAGCAGTTCTTC
CASSIAGVLRHNEQFF
>NA|TRBV11-1|NA|TRBJ1-1
TGTGCCAGCAGCTTGAAGCGGGGAGCGCCCAACACTGAAGCTTTCTTT
CASSLKRGAPNTEAFF
>NA|TRBV7-2|NA|TRBJ2-3
TGTGCCAGCAGCTCGACCGGGCCAGATACGCAGTATTTT
CASSSTGPDTQYF
>NA|TRBV4-3|once|TRBJ1-4
TGCGCCAGCAGCCAGGATAGAAAGTCCAATGAAAAACTGTTTTTT
CASSQDRKSNEKLFF
>TRBD1|TRBV10-3|NA|TRBJ1-6
TGTGCCATCAGTGCTGGGACAGTCTCCTATAATTCACCCCTCCACTTT
CAISAGTVSYNSPLHF
>TRBD1|TRBV5-1|NA|TRBJ2-2
TGCGCCAGCACGACAGGGACGAACACCGGGGAGCTGTTTTTT
CASTTGTNTGELFF
>TRBD2|TRBV5-1|NA|TRBJ2-3
TGCGCCAGCAGCCCGGGACTAGCGGGAGGGAACACAGATACGCAGTATTTT
CASSPGLAGGNTDTQYF
>NA|TRBV7-9|NA|TRBJ1-1
TGTGCCAGCAGCCTCGAAGGAGGGAAAGCTTTCTTT
CASSLEGGKAFF
>TRBD1|TRBV15|NA|TRBJ2-1
TGTGCCACCAGCAGATACAGGGGTGGCTACAATGAGCAGTTCTTC
CATSRYRGGYNEQFF
>NA|TRBV7-3|once|TRBJ1-3
TGTGCCAGCAGCTTAAGTAGTCACTCTGGAAACACCATATATTTT
CASSLSSHSGNTIYF
>NA|TRBV6-4|once|TRBJ1-2
TGTGCCAGCAGTACCGATCGGGGGGCTGTAACTGGCTACACCTTC
CASSTDRGAVTGYTF
>NA|TRBV6-5|NA|TRBJ1-5
TGTGCCAGCAGTCCAGGGAATCAGCCCCAGCATTTT
CASSPGNQPQHF
>TRBD1|TRBV19|NA|TRBJ1-2
TGTGCCAGTATTGGACAGGGATGGTATGGCTACACCTTC
CASIGQGWYGYTF
>TRBD1|TRBV27|NA|TRBJ2-7
TGTGCCAGCAGTTTCGGAGACAGGGGATCTTACGAGCAGTACTTC
CASSFGDRGSYEQYF
>NA|TRBV28|NA|TRBJ1-4
TGTGCCAGCAGTGCCGGGGTTGAAAAACTGTTTTTT
CASSAGVEKLFF
>NA|TRBV5-8|NA|TRBJ1-4
TGTGCCAGCAGCCCCGGGACGGAGCCTAGCAATGAAAAACTGTTTTTT
CASSPGTEPSNEKLFF
>NA|TRBV6-5|NA|TRBJ2-2
TGTGCCAGCCAGGGTTATTGGAACACCGGGGAGCTGTTTTTT
CASQGYWNTGELFF
>NA|TRBV4-1|NA|TRBJ2-1
TGCGCCAGCAGCCCCCACCTAGCTCCCAACAATGAGCAGTTCTTC
CASSPHLAPNNEQFF
>NA|TRBV7-2|NA|TRBJ1-5
TGTGCCAGCAGCTTATCGGGGGGTGGTCAGCCCCAGCATTTT
CASSLSGGGQPQHF
>NA|TRBV4-3|NA|TRBJ2-7
TGCGCCAGCAGCCGGCATCGCGGGATAGGGCTATGGGAGCAGTACTTC
CASSRHRGIGLWEQYF
>NA|TRBV30|few|TRBJ1-1
TGTGCCTGGAGTGGGACAGCCGCTTTCTTT
CAWSGTAAFF
>NA|TRBV6-1|NA|TRBJ2-5
TGTGCCAGCAGCTGGACGCATCAGGAGACCCAGTACTTC
CASSWTHQETQYF
>NA|TRBV27|NA|TRBJ1-5
TGTGCCAGCAGTTTGGGGTTAAGCAATCAGCCCCAGCATTTT
CASSLGLSNQPQHF
>NA|TRBV6-1|NA|TRBJ1-1
TGTGCCAGCAGTGAAGCTTGGGTGAACACTGAAGCTTTCTTT
CASSEAWVNTEAFF
>NA|TRBV6-4|NA|TRBJ1-1
TGTGCCAGCAGTGACTCGGGCAGGGCGAACACTGAAGCTTTCTTT
CASSDSGRANTEAFF
>NA|TRBV7-2|NA|TRBJ2-3
TGTGCCAGCAGCTTCTTGGAGTTCACAGATACGCAGTATTTT
CASSFLEFTDTQYF
>NA|TRBV6-5|NA|TRBJ1-2
TGTGCCAGCAGACCGGGACAAAACTATGGCTACACCTTC
CASRPGQNYGYTF
>NA|TRBV4-1|NA|TRBJ2-1
TGCGCCAGCAGCCAATCCGCCGCGAGCCCCTCCTACAATGAGCAGTTCTTC
CASSQSAASPSYNEQFF